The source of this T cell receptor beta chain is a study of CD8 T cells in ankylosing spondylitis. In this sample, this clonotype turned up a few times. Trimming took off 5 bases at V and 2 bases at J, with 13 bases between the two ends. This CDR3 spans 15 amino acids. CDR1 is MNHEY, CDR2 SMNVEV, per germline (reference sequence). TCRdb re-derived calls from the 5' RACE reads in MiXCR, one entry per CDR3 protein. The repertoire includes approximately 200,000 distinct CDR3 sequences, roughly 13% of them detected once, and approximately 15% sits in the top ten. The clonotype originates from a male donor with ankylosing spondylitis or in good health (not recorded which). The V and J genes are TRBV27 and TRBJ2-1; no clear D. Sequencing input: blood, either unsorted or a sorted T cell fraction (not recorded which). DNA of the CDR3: TGTGCCAGCAGTATGGCACCGGTTACCTACAATGAGCAGTTCTTC. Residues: CASSMAPVTYNEQFF.